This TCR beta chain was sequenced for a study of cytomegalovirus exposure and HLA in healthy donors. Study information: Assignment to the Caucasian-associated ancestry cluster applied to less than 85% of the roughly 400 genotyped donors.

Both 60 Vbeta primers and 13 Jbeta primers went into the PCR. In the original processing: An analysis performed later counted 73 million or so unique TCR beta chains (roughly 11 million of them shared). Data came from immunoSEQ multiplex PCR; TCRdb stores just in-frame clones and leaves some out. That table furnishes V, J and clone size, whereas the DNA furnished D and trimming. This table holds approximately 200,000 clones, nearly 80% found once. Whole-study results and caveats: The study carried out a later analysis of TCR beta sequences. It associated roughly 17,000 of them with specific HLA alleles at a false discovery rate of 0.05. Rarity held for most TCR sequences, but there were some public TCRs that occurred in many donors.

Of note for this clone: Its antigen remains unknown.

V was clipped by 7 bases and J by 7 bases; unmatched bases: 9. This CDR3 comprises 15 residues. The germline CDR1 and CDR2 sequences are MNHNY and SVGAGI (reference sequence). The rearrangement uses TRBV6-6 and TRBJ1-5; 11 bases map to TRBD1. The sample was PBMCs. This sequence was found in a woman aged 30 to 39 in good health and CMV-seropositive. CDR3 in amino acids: CASIPGTGGRQPQHF. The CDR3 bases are TGTGCCAGCATCCCCGGGACAGGGGGTCGACAGCCCCAGCATTTT.